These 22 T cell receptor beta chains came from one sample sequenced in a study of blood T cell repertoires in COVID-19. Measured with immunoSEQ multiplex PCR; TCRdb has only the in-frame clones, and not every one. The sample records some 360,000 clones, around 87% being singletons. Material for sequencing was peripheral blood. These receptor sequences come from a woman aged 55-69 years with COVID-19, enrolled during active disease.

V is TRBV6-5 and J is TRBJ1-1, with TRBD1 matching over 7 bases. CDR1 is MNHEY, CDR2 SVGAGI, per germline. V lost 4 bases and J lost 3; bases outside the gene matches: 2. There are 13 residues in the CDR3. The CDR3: CASSWDSYTEAFF. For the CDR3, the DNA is TGTGCCAGCAGTTGGGACAGCTACACTGAAGCTTTCTTT.

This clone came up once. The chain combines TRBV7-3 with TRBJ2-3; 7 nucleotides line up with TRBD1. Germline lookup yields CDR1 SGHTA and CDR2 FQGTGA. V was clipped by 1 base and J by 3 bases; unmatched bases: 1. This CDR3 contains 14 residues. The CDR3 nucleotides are TGTGCCAGCAGCTTAAACAGGGGTACAGATACGCAGTATTTT. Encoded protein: CASSLNRGTDTQYF.

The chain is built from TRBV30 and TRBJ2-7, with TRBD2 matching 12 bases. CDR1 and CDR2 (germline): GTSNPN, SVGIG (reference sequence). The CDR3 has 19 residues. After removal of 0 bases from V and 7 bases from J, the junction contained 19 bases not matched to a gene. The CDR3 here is CAWSVWRTSGVSGSGEQYF. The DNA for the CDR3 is TGTGCCTGGAGTGTTTGGAGGACTAGCGGGGTTTCCGGGTCGGGGGAGCAGTACTTC.

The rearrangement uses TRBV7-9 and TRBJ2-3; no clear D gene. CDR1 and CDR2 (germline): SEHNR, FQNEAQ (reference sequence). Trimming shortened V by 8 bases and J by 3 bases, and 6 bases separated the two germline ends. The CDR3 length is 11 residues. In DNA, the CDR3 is TGTGCCAGCGGGCAAACAGATACGCAGTATTTT. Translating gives CASGQTDTQYF. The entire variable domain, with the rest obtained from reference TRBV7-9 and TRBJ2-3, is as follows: DTGVSQNPRHKITKRGQNVTFRCDPISEHNRLYWYRQTLGQGPEFLTYFQNEAQLEKSRLLSDRFSAERPKGSFSTLEIQRTEQGDSAMYLCASGQTDTQYFGPGTRLTVL.

The CDR3 DNA reads TGTGCCTGGGGGGCCGGAGGGAGCAATCAGCCCCAGCATTTT. It translates to CAWGAGGSNQPQHF. This chain links TRBV30 with TRBJ1-5; tentative D call: TRBD1 (5 bases). The CDR3 loop spans 14 amino acids. Germline CDR1 reads GTSNPN; CDR2 reads SVGIG (reference sequence). The V end lost 5 bases, the J end lost 1 base, and 12 bases lay between the germline ends.

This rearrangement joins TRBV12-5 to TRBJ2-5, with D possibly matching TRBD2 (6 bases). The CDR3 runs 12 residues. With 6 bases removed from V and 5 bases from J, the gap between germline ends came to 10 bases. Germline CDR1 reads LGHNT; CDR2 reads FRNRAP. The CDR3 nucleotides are TGTGCTAGTGGCCGGGGAGGTGAGACCCAGTACTTC. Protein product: CASGRGGETQYF.

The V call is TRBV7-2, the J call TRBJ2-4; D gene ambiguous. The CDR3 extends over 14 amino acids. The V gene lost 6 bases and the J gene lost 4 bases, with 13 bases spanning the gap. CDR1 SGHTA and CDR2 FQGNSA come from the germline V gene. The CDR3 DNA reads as TGTGCCAGCAGTGACTCCCCCGTAAAAAACATTCAGTACTTC. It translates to CASSDSPVKNIQYF. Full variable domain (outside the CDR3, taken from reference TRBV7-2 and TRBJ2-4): GAGVSQSPSNKVTEKGKDVELRCDPISGHTALYWYRQSLGQGLEFLIYFQGNSAPDKSGLPSDRFSAERTGGSVSTLTIQRTQQEDSAVYLCASSDSPVKNIQYFGAGTRLSVL.

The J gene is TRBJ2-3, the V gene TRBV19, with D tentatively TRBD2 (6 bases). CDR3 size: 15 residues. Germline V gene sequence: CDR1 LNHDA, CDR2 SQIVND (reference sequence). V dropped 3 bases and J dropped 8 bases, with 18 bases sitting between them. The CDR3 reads CASSILRGPPGTQYF. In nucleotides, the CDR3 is TGTGCCAGTAGTATCTTGCGGGGACCACCCGGTACGCAGTATTTT.

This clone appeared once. The CDR3 protein is CASSASGFYEQYF. CDR3 in DNA: TGTGCCAGCAGTGCTTCCGGGTTCTACGAGCAGTACTTC. The genes are TRBV2 and TRBJ2-7; D uncertain. Germline assignment: CDR1 SNHLY and CDR2 FYNNEI. V shed 4 bases and J shed 3 bases, with 10 bases lying between them. The CDR3 contains 13 residues.

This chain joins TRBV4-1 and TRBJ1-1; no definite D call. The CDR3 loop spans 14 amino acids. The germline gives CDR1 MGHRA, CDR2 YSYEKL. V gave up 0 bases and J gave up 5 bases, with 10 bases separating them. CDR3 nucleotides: TGCGCCAGCAGCCAAGATCGTCTCGTTACTGAAGCTTTCTTT. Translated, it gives CASSQDRLVTEAFF.

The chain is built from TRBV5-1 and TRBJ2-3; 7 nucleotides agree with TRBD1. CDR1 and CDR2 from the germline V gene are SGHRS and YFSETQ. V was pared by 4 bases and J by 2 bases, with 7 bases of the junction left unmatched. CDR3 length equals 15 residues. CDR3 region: CASSLRDSYTDTQYF. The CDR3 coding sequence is TGCGCCAGCAGCCTCCGGGACAGTTACACAGATACGCAGTATTTT.

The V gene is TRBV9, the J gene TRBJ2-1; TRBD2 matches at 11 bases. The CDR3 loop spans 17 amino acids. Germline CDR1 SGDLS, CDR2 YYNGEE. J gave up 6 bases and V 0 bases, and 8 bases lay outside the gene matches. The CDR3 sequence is CASSVDEGTSGSNEQFF. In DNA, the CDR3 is TGTGCCAGCAGCGTAGATGAGGGAACTAGCGGGAGCAATGAGCAGTTCTTC.

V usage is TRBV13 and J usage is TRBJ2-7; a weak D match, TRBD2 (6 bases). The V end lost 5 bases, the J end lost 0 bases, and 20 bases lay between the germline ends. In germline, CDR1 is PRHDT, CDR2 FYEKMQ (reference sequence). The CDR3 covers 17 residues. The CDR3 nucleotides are TGTGCCAGCAGCGCCGTTAGGGGACTTAGAGCCTCCTACGAGCAGTACTTC. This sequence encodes CASSAVRGLRASYEQYF.

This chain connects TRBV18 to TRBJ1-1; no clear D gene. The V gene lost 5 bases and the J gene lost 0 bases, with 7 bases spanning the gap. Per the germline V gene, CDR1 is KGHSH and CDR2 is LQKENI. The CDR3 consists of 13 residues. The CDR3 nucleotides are TGTGCCAGCTCAGGCGGCATGAACACTGAAGCTTTCTTT. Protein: CASSGGMNTEAFF.

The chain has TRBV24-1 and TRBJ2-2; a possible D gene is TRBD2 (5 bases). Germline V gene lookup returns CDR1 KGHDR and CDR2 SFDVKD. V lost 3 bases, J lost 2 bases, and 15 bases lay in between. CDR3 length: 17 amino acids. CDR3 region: CATSDRPGYPNTGELFF. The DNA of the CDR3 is TGTGCCACCAGTGATCGACCGGGGTACCCAAACACCGGGGAGCTGTTTTTT.

Here the CDR3 reads CASSVVGGDGEAFF. CDR3 in DNA: TGTGCCAGCAGCGTAGTAGGGGGGGACGGTGAAGCTTTCTTT. The chain uses TRBV9 and TRBJ1-1; possibly TRBD1 for D (6 bases). V lost 0 bases, J lost 7 bases, and 13 bases lay in between. Germline CDR1 is SGDLS and CDR2 is YYNGEE. This CDR3 comprises 14 residues.

Here the CDR3 DNA reads TGTGCCAGCAGCTTAGGAGGGACAGGGACCCAAGAGACCCAGTACTTC. Amino acids: CASSLGGTGTQETQYF. The chain carries TRBV7-8 and TRBJ2-5; 9 bases fit TRBD1. This CDR3 comprises 16 residues. V shed 1 base and J 1 base; nucleotides not matched to a gene: 4. Germline loops: CDR1 SGHVS, CDR2 FQNEAQ.

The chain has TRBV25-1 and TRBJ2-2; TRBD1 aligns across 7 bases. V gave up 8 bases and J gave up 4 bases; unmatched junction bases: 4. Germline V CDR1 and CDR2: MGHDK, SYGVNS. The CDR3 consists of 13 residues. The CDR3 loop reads CASRQGFTGELFF. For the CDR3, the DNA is TGTGCCAGCCGACAGGGATTCACCGGGGAGCTGTTTTTT.

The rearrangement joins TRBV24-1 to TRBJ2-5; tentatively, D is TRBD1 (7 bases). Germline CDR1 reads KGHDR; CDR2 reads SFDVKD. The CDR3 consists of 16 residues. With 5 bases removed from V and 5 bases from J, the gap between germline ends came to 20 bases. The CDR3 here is CATSGGQRANTETQYF. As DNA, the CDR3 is TGTGCCACCAGTGGGGGACAGCGGGCCAATACCGAGACCCAGTACTTC.

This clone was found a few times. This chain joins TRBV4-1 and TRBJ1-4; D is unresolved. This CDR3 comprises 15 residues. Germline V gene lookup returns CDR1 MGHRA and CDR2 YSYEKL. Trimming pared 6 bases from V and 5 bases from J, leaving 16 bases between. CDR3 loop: CASRRTGDSNEKLFF. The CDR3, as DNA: TGCGCCAGCAGACGGACGGGAGACTCGAATGAAAAACTGTTTTTT.

In nucleotides, the CDR3 is TGTGCCAGCAGCCCCGACGACAGGGGGACTGGCTACACCTTC. As protein: CASSPDDRGTGYTF. This chain links TRBV7-3 with TRBJ1-2, with 9 bases fitting TRBD1. The CDR3 covers 14 residues. V shed 5 bases, J shed 7 bases, and the junction held 8 bases outside the gene matches. Germline CDR1 is SGHTA and CDR2 is FQGTGA.

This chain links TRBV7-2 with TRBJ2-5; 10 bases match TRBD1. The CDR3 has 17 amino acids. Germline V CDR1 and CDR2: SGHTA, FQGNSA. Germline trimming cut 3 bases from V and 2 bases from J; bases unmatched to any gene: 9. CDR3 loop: CASSLGQGRNRQETQYF. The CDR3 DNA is TGTGCCAGCAGCTTGGGACAGGGGCGTAACCGTCAAGAGACCCAGTACTTC. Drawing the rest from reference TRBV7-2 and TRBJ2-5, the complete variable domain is GAGVSQSPSNKVTEKGKDVELRCDPISGHTALYWYRQSLGQGLEFLIYFQGNSAPDKSGLPSDRFSAERTGGSVSTLTIQRTQQEDSAVYLCASSLGQGRNRQETQYFGPGTRLLVL.